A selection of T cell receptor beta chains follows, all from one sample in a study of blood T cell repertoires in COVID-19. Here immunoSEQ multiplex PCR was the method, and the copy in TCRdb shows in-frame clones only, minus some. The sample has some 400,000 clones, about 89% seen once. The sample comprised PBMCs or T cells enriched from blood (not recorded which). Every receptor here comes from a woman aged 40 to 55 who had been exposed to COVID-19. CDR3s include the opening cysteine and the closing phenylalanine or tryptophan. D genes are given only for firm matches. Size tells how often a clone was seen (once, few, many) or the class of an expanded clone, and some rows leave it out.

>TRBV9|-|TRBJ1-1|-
CASSVTVMNTEAFF
TGTGCCAGCAGCGTGACAGTGATGAACACTGAAGCTTTCTTT
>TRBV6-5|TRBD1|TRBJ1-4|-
CASSKRTGGEEKLFF
TGTGCCAGCAGCAAAAGGACAGGGGGAGAGGAAAAACTGTTTTTT
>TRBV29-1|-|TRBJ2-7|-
CSVGTSYEQYF
TGCAGCGTTGGAACTTCCTACGAGCAGTACTTC
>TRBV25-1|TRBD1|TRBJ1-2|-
CASSSYPGTTGDGYTF
TGTGCCAGCAGTTCATACCCCGGGACAACAGGGGATGGCTACACCTTC
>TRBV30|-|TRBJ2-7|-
CAWSSSRRSEQYF
TGTGCCTGGAGTTCTAGTCGGCGGAGCGAGCAGTACTTC
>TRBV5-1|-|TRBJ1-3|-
CASSLDPNSADTIYF
TGCGCCAGCAGCTTGGATCCCAACTCGGCGGACACCATATATTTT
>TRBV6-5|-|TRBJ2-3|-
CASSTSWAEDTQYF
TGTGCCAGCAGCACTTCCTGGGCCGAGGATACGCAGTATTTT
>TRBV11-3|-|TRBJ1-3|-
CASSLGGPGNTIYF
TGTGCCAGCAGCTTGGGGGGGCCTGGAAACACCATATATTTT
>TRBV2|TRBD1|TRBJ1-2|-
CASSLRAGGSYGYTF
TGTGCCAGCAGTCTCCGCGCAGGGGGATCCTATGGCTACACCTTC
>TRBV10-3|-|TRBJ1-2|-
CAISESGGSDYGYTF
TGTGCCATCAGTGAATCGGGGGGCTCGGACTATGGCTACACCTTC
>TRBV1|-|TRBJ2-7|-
CTSSQESTSGRSSYEQYF
TGCACCAGCAGCCAAGAGTCGACTAGCGGGAGGAGCTCCTACGAGCAGTACTTC
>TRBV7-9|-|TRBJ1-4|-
CASSPHSPGLPGKLFF
TGTGCCAGCAGCCCTCACTCCCCGGGACTGCCCGGAAAACTGTTTTTT
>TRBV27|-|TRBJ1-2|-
CASSRGVTTRLYGYTF
TGTGCCAGCAGTCGGGGGGTAACGACACGGCTTTATGGCTACACCTTC
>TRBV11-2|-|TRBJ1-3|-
CASSLTGSGNTIYF
TGTGCCAGCAGCTTAACCGGCTCTGGAAACACCATATATTTT
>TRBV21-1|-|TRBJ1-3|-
CASSLILDRAPLVYF
TGTGCCAGCAGCCTGATATTGGACAGGGCCCCGCTAGTATATTTT
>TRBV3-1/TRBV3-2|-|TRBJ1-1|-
CASSQSQAWAAFF
TGTGCCAGCAGCCAAAGCCAGGCCTGGGCAGCTTTCTTT
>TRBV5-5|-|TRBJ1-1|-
CASSLFRGENTEAFF
TGTGCCAGCAGCTTGTTCCGGGGAGAGAACACTGAAGCTTTCTTT
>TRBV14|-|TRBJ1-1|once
CASSQDTGLVAEAFF
TGTGCCAGCAGCCAAGATACAGGGTTGGTAGCTGAAGCTTTCTTT
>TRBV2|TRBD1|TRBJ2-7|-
CASSNRGPAYEQYF
TGTGCCAGCAGTAACAGGGGGCCAGCCTACGAGCAGTACTTC
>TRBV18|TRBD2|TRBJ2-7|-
CASNAEAGGRLEQYF
TGTGCCAGCAACGCCGAAGCGGGGGGGCGCCTCGAGCAGTACTTC
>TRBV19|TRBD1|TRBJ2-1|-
CASSIVGTGAHNEQFF
TGTGCCAGTAGTATAGTGGGGACAGGGGCCCACAATGAGCAGTTCTTC
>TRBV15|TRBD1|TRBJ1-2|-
CATSRDRWTGSFGYTF
TGTGCCACCAGCAGAGATCGCTGGACAGGGTCTTTTGGCTACACCTTC